The rows below give T cell receptor beta chains drawn from one sample of a study of T cell repertoires in cytomegalovirus infection. TCRdb reanalysed the reads using MiXCR and keeps one entry per CDR3 protein. The table has 400,000 to 550,000 distinct CDR3 sequences, roughly 12% seen once; the top ten hold around 9.6%. The source material was PBMCs. The receptor set was obtained from a human donor in good health (CMV status not recorded). Some clones in this sample may be carry-over from other donors' samples. Both conserved end residues are part of each CDR3. The D gene is left open where the match is weak. Size values are once, few and many counts, or a class for expanded clones, and some rows have none.

v_call	j_call	d_call	clone_size	cdr3_nt	cdr3_aa
TRBV28	TRBJ1-3	-	-	TGTGCCAGCAGACCGGACCCAGACTCTGGAAACACCATATATTTT	CASRPDPDSGNTIYF
TRBV20-1	TRBJ1-4	-	few	TGCAGTGCTAGCAGACAGACTAATGAAAAACTGTTTTTT	CSASRQTNEKLFF
TRBV5-1	TRBJ2-5	TRBD2	-	TGCGCCAGCTCCCCAGCGGGTGGTAGCGGGACGGCTTGGGAGACCCAGTACTTC	CASSPAGGSGTAWETQYF
TRBV7-2	TRBJ1-1	-	many	TGTGCCAGCAGCACCCCACCCTTGGAGGAAGCTTTCTTT	CASSTPPLEEAFF
TRBV5-4	TRBJ1-2	TRBD1	-	TGTGCCAGCAGCTTGGGTCCGGCAACAGGGGTACCTGGCTACACCTTC	CASSLGPATGVPGYTF
TRBV4-2	TRBJ2-7	TRBD2	many	TGTGCCAGCAGCCAAGATCCGAGCGGGAGGGCCAGCGAGCAGTACTTC	CASSQDPSGRASEQYF
TRBV20-1	TRBJ1-2	-	-	TGCAGTGCTAGAGATCGGAAAGGGCCTAACTATGGCTACACCTTC	CSARDRKGPNYGYTF
TRBV2	TRBJ1-6	-	many	TGTGCCAGCAGTGAAGATGCGAGGAATTCACCCCTCCACTTT	CASSEDARNSPLHF
TRBV3-1	TRBJ1-2	-	few	TGTGCCAGCAGCCAAGATCTTAGAAGGTTGGGGAACTATGGCTACACCTTC	CASSQDLRRLGNYGYTF
TRBV6-1	TRBJ2-1	-	few	TGTGCCAGCAGTGAAGCGGACCGACAGTTCGGGGTATACAATGAGCAGTTCTTC	CASSEADRQFGVYNEQFF
TRBV7-3	TRBJ1-1	-	many	TGTGCCAGCAGCTTAATTGGCGGGGACACTGAAGCTTTCTTT	CASSLIGGDTEAFF
TRBV27	TRBJ1-2	TRBD1	once	TGTGCCAGCAGCCACTCCGGGACAGGGTTTCTCCGGTTGGGTGGCTACACCTTC	CASSHSGTGFLRLGGYTF
TRBV11-2	TRBJ2-7	-	many	TGTGCCAGCAGCTTAGAGCGTTCCAGCCCAACGGCGTGGCAGTACTTC	CASSLERSSPTAWQYF
TRBV28	TRBJ1-5	TRBD1	few	TGTGCCAGCAGTCTACCACAGGGGGCGCGAGGCAATCAGCCCCAGCATTTT	CASSLPQGARGNQPQHF
TRBV19	TRBJ1-6	-	many	TGTGCCAGCCCAGGGCCAACCCTCCACTTT	CASPGPTLHF
TRBV5-5	TRBJ1-5	TRBD1	many	TGTGCCAGCAGCTTGGTCTCGGGACAGAGGCAGCCCCAGCATTTT	CASSLVSGQRQPQHF
TRBV28	TRBJ1-5	-	-	TGTGCCAGCACCGCCAGGGCATCGAGCAATCAGCCCCAGCATTTT	CASTARASSNQPQHF
TRBV19	TRBJ2-2	-	few	TGTGCCAGTAGCCGGATGGACACCGGGGAGCTGTTTTTT	CASSRMDTGELFF
TRBV19	TRBJ1-2	-	many	TGTGCCAGTAAGCGAGGCGGTAACTATGGCTACACCTTC	CASKRGGNYGYTF
TRBV12-3/TRBV12-4	TRBJ2-7	TRBD1	many	TGTGCCAGCAGTGCGATGTCCCGGGACAGGGCCTCCTACGAGCAGTACTTC	CASSAMSRDRASYEQYF
TRBV20-1	TRBJ2-1	TRBD2	few	TGCAGTGCTAGATCTAGCGGCGTTACCTACAATGAGCAGTTCTTC	CSARSSGVTYNEQFF
TRBV11-1	TRBJ1-1	TRBD1	many	TGTGCCAGCAGCCCGATACAGGGGAGAGGCACTGAAGCTTTCTTT	CASSPIQGRGTEAFF
TRBV12-3/TRBV12-4	TRBJ2-2	-	many	TGTGCCAGCAGTCTAGAAATGAACACCGGGGAGCTGTTTTTT	CASSLEMNTGELFF
TRBV12-3/TRBV12-4	TRBJ1-1	-	many	TGTGCCAGCAGTTTTCAGCTGAACACTGAAGCTTTCTTT	CASSFQLNTEAFF
TRBV29-1	TRBJ2-5	TRBD2	many	TGCAGCGTGGATGGACTAGCGGGAAAAGAGACCCAGTACTTC	CSVDGLAGKETQYF
TRBV2	TRBJ2-5	TRBD2	many	TGTGCCAGCAGTCCATCACCCCCGGGAGGTGTACGAGAGACCCAGTACTTC	CASSPSPPGGVRETQYF
TRBV12-3/TRBV12-4	TRBJ1-2	TRBD1	few	TGTGCCAGCAGCCCAGGGGGCGGAGGTGGCTACACCTTC	CASSPGGGGGYTF
TRBV7-8	TRBJ1-1	-	many	TGTGCCAGCAGCCGAAGGGGCCACGAGGGGAGGGTGAACACTGAAGCTTTCTTT	CASSRRGHEGRVNTEAFF